The table lists the clone carrying this TCR beta chain with a few counts. Its specificity is not known. These data are taken from a study of T cells after yellow fever vaccination. A 5'RACE template-switching step, the method used to make TCR cDNA, added a universal primer site and UMIs. TCRdb passed the 5' RACE reads through MiXCR, listing each CDR3 protein once. The sample consists of roughly 260,000 distinct CDR3 sequences, 10% to 15% of them appearing once. The CDR3 has 15 residues. V lost 4 bases to trimming and J lost 4 bases; unmatched junction nucleotides: 9. Germline CDR1 DFQATT, CDR2 SNEGSKA (reference sequence). General observations from the study: It was a weaker secondary response, yet one that peaked faster, at day 5 versus 15. The bulk population could contribute abundant contaminating clonotypes to FACS-sorted repertoires. Booster sampling recovered most clones from primary vaccination (under 98% CD4, roughly 86% CD8).

The source of this sequence is a man aged 30-40 years who received the YFV17D yellow fever vaccine. This chain links TRBV20-1 with TRBJ2-3, with 9 bases lining up with TRBD2. Sequenced here: CD4+ T cells sorted from PBMCs, sampled 45 days after the yellow fever booster vaccination. This chain's CDR3 is CSAKPFSGSADTQYF. Here the CDR3 DNA reads TGCAGTGCTAAACCCTTTAGCGGGAGCGCAGATACGCAGTATTTT.